This entry lists 10 T cell receptor beta chains sequenced from one sample in a study of identical twins. TCRdb processed the 5' RACE reads anew with MiXCR; each CDR3 protein has one entry. The sample carries around 490,000 distinct CDR3 sequences, 20% to 25% recorded once. This sample was shared with a second study, whose subject was yellow fever vaccine responses in identical twins.

The sequenced material came from CD4+ T cells sorted from blood. These receptor sequences come from a woman aged 18-29 years in good health.

The table lists this clonotype with a few counts. The chain links TRBV28 to TRBJ1-5, with 7 bases lining up with TRBD1. Germline assignment: CDR1 MDHEN and CDR2 SYDVKM. The CDR3 length is 15 residues. After removal of 3 bases from V and 6 bases from J, the junction contained 8 bases not matched to a gene. The chain's CDR3 is CASSFSGTAGQPQHF. The CDR3 nucleotides are TGTGCCAGCAGTTTTTCGGGGACAGCGGGTCAGCCCCAGCATTTT.

This clonotype was detected only a few times. The gene calls are TRBV9 and TRBJ2-2; possible D gene TRBD2, 7 bases. The CDR3 consists of 18 residues. Between the trimmed V and J ends, which lost 1 base and 2 bases, there was a span of 18 bases. Germline V gene data show CDR1 as SGDLS and CDR2 as YYNGEE. The CDR3 is CASSVSPRGGANTGELFF. CDR3 DNA: TGTGCCAGCAGCGTATCCCCTCGCGGGGGCGCAAACACCGGGGAGCTGTTTTTT.

The V call is TRBV10-3, the J call TRBJ2-7, with a possible D match to TRBD2 (5 bases). The CDR3 sequence is 12 residues long. Germline loops: CDR1 ENHRY, CDR2 SYGVKD. Trimming took 10 bases from V and 4 from J, leaving 14 bases between them. The CDR3 bases are TGTGCCACCGGGGTTCTCGCTTACGAGCAGTACGTC. Protein: CATGVLAYEQYV.

The genes are TRBV6-5 and TRBJ1-2; 9 positions agree with TRBD1. Germline CDR1 reads MNHEY; CDR2 reads SVGAGI. The junction had 13 bases not matched to a gene; V was cut back by 4 bases and J by 4 bases. This CDR3 contains 17 residues. The CDR3 is CASSLVTGGRLRYGYTF. The CDR3 region has the DNA TGTGCCAGCAGTTTAGTCACAGGGGGCCGTCTTCGCTATGGCTACACCTTC.

This clonotype came up a few times. This chain joins TRBV27 and TRBJ1-1, with 7 positions matching TRBD1. This CDR3 has 14 residues. CDR1 and CDR2 from the germline V gene are MNHEY and SMNVEV (reference sequence). Germline trimming cut 2 bases from V and 5 bases from J; bases unmatched to any gene: 5. CDR3 nucleotide sequence: TGTGCCAGCAGTTTAAACAGGGGAATTACTGAAGCTTTCTTT. Residues: CASSLNRGITEAFF.

This clonotype was observed a few times. CDR3 sequence reads: CAISKDGNTEAFF. The CDR3 DNA reads as TGTGCCATCAGTAAAGACGGTAACACTGAAGCTTTCTTT. The chain has TRBV10-3 and TRBJ1-1; D unclear. Per germline, CDR1 ENHRY and CDR2 SYGVKD. V lost 5 bases to trimming and J lost 2 bases, with 9 bases between them. The CDR3 contains 13 residues.

This chain joins TRBV6-1 and TRBJ2-7, with D possibly TRBD2 on 6 matching bases. The CDR3 loop spans 14 amino acids. Germline V gene lookup returns CDR1 MNHNS and CDR2 SASEGT. V lost 6 bases and J lost 5, with 17 bases in between. The CDR3 region is CASSARENRHEQYF. CDR3 in DNA: TGTGCCAGCAGCGCCCGGGAGAATCGCCACGAGCAGTACTTC.

The chain combines TRBV6-2 or TRBV6-3 with TRBJ2-3, with a possible D match to TRBD2 (5 bases). This CDR3 spans 16 amino acids. The germline V gene has CDR1 MNHEY and CDR2 SVGEGT. Trimming removed 6 bases at V and 1 base at J, with 17 bases between. The CDR3 DNA follows: TGTGCCAGCAGCCCCGTCGGGGAGCGCGGCACAGATACGCAGTATTTT. Translated, it gives CASSPVGERGTDTQYF.

This clonotype was counted only a few times. The chain is built from TRBV12-3 or TRBV12-4 and TRBJ2-1; the D gene is possibly TRBD2 (6 bases). This CDR3 is 14 amino acids long. V gave up 8 bases and J gave up 10 bases, with 21 bases separating them. The CDR3 loop reads CASQASSGSREQFF. The CDR3 bases are TGTGCCAGCCAAGCCTCCAGCGGGTCTCGCGAGCAGTTCTTC.

This chain joins TRBV29-1 and TRBJ2-5; 7 nucleotides align to TRBD1. The CDR3 is 12 amino acids. Germline V gives CDR1 SQVTM, CDR2 ANQGSEA. Trimming took 4 bases from V and 5 from J; bases not matched to a gene: 4. The CDR3 bases are TGCAGCGTTGTGAGCAGGGGGGAGACCCAGTACTTC. It encodes CSVVSRGETQYF. Complete variable domain (other parts from reference TRBV29-1 and TRBJ2-5): SAVISQKPSRDICQRGTSLTIQCQVDSQVTMMFWYRQQPGQSLTLIATANQGSEATYESGFVIDKFPISRPNLTFSTLTVSNMSPEDSSIYLCSVVSRGETQYFGPGTRLLVL.